These 21 T cell receptor beta chains share one sample of origin, sequenced in a study of radiotherapy plus CTLA-4 blockade in lung cancer. Produced via immunoSEQ multiplex PCR; TCRdb's table is partial and in-frame only. In the table there are 45,000 to 55,000 clones, under 85% of which are singletons. Sequencing was performed on peripheral blood, taken from a patient treated with radiotherapy plus ipilimumab. The receptor set was obtained from a human donor with non-small cell lung cancer who had a partial response to radiotherapy plus ipilimumab.

V is TRBV9 and J is TRBJ2-5; D remains ambiguous. The CDR3 extends over 12 amino acids. V gave up 3 bases and J gave up 1 base, with 4 bases separating them. CDR1 is SGDLS and CDR2 is YYNGEE in the germline V gene. The DNA for the CDR3 is TGTGCCAGCAGCGCGGGCCAAGAGACCCAGTACTTC. Translation: CASSAGQETQYF.

The chain recombines TRBV5-4 with TRBJ2-5; D is possibly TRBD2 (6 bases). Germline V CDR1 and CDR2: SGHNT, YYREEE (reference sequence). Trimming shortened V by 0 bases and J by 5 bases, and 11 bases separated the two germline ends. The CDR3 runs 14 residues. CDR3: CASSLAGASETQYF. The CDR3, as DNA: TGTGCCAGCAGCTTGGCGGGAGCAAGCGAGACCCAGTACTTC. Using reference TRBV5-4 and TRBJ2-5 for the parts outside the CDR3, the full variable domain is ETGVTQSPTHLIKTRGQQVTLRCSSQSGHNTVSWYQQALGQGPQFIFQYYREEENGRGNFPPRFSGLQFPNYSSELNVNALELDDSALYLCASSLAGASETQYFGPGTRLLVL.

This chain uses TRBV7-2 with TRBJ1-1; 7 bases align to TRBD1. J was trimmed by 4 bases and V by 5 bases; bases with no gene match: 7. The length of the CDR3 is 14 residues. Germline assignment: CDR1 SGHTA and CDR2 FQGNSA. CDR3 sequence reads: CASSPRWDSTEAFF. Here the CDR3 DNA reads TGTGCCAGCAGCCCCCGGTGGGACAGCACTGAAGCTTTCTTT.

The chain joins TRBV29-1 to TRBJ2-1; 13 positions match TRBD2. The V segment lost 6 bases and the J segment 3 bases; nucleotides outside the gene matches: 8. The CDR3 is made up of 16 amino acids. Germline values: CDR1 SQVTM, CDR2 ANQGSEA. The CDR3 sequence: CSVRTSGGSLYNEQFF. As DNA, the CDR3 is TGCAGCGTCCGGACTAGCGGGGGCTCGCTCTACAATGAGCAGTTCTTC.

This clone is termed medium-sized (0.01 to 0.1%). This chain connects TRBV5-6 to TRBJ2-1, with D possibly matching TRBD1 (6 bases). The CDR3 runs to 14 residues. Germline loops: CDR1 SGHDT, CDR2 YYEEEE. With 1 base removed from V and 8 bases from J, the gap between germline ends came to 13 bases. The CDR3 coding sequence is TGTGCCAGCAGCTTGACGACACAGGGCCATGAGCAGTTCTTC. It codes for CASSLTTQGHEQFF.

J is TRBJ2-7 and V is TRBV5-1; D gene uncertain. Germline loops: CDR1 SGHRS, CDR2 YFSETQ. V shed 2 bases and J shed 6 bases, with 9 bases lying between them. The CDR3 is 12 amino acids. CDR3 DNA sequence: TGCGCCAGCAGCTTCTCGTCCCTCGAGCAGTACTTC. Protein sequence: CASSFSSLEQYF.

The CDR3: CASSPTGFNSPLHF. The CDR3 DNA reads as TGTGCCAGCAGTCCGACAGGGTTTAATTCACCCCTCCACTTT. The V gene is TRBV27, the J gene TRBJ1-6; 7 bases are a match to TRBD1. Germline CDR1 reads MNHEY; CDR2 reads SMNVEV (reference sequence). Unmatched junction bases numbered 4, after V lost 5 bases and J lost 6 bases. The CDR3 is 14 amino acids.

The V call is TRBV5-1, the J call TRBJ2-1; 8 bases are a match to TRBD1. The CDR3 consists of 15 residues. Germline V gives CDR1 SGHRS, CDR2 YFSETQ. V was pared by 3 bases and J by 2 bases, with 4 bases of the junction left unmatched. The CDR3 nucleotides are TGCGCCAGCAGCTCCGGGACAGGAGCCTACAATGAGCAGTTCTTC. Protein product: CASSSGTGAYNEQFF. Variable domain in full (rest from reference TRBV5-1 and TRBJ2-1): KAGVTQTPRYLIKTRGQQVTLSCSPISGHRSVSWYQQTPGQGLQFLFEYFSETQRNKGNFPGRFSGRQFSNSRSEMNVSTLELGDSALYLCASSSGTGAYNEQFFGPGTRLTVL.

The rearrangement links TRBV6-5 to TRBJ1-5, with D tentatively TRBD1 (6 bases). Looked up from germline, CDR1 is MNHEY and CDR2 is SVGAGI. The CDR3 sequence is 15 residues long. V was cut by 8 bases and J by 0 bases, with 14 bases left in between. CDR3 region: CASAQTGYSNQPQHF. CDR3 nucleotide sequence: TGTGCCAGCGCCCAAACAGGGTATAGCAATCAGCCCCAGCATTTT.

This chain connects TRBV5-6 to TRBJ2-7; 9 bases align to TRBD1. Germline trimming cut 0 bases from V and 1 base from J; bases unmatched to any gene: 14. Germline V gives CDR1 SGHDT, CDR2 YYEEEE. CDR3 length equals 19 residues. CDR3 sequence (DNA): TGTGCCAGCAGCTTGGAAAGGACAGGGGTCGCGTTACGGTCCTACGAGCAGTACTTC. Protein sequence: CASSLERTGVALRSYEQYF.

The chain recombines TRBV7-9 with TRBJ1-1; possibly TRBD1 for D (6 bases). Germline V gene lookup returns CDR1 SEHNR and CDR2 FQNEAQ (reference sequence). This CDR3 has 14 amino acids. V was shortened by 6 bases and J by 6 bases, with 17 bases between the two germline ends. CDR3 region: CASSPGRGYAEAFF. In nucleotides, the CDR3 is TGTGCCAGCAGTCCGGGCAGGGGATACGCTGAAGCTTTCTTT.

This rearrangement joins TRBV14 to TRBJ2-2, with D perhaps matching TRBD2 (7 bases). V was clipped by 3 bases and J by 1 base, with 15 bases between them. Germline V gives CDR1 SGHDN, CDR2 FVKESK. The CDR3 contains 17 residues. The CDR3 coding sequence is TGTGCCAGCAGCCAGTCCGGGGGGCTACTGAACACCGGGGAGCTGTTTTTT. Residues: CASSQSGGLLNTGELFF.

In its sample, this clone was seen a few times. The V gene is TRBV5-1, the J gene TRBJ1-1; 10 bases align to TRBD1. J was trimmed by 1 base and V by 4 bases; bases with no gene match: 7. The CDR3 is made up of 16 amino acids. Germline V gene sequence: CDR1 SGHRS, CDR2 YFSETQ. This CDR3 reads CASSIRTGGGNTEAFF. CDR3 DNA: TGCGCCAGCAGCATCAGGACAGGGGGTGGGAACACTGAAGCTTTCTTT.

This clone was picked up a small number of times. The V call is TRBV7-3, the J call TRBJ2-5; TRBD2 is a possible D gene (7 bases). In germline, CDR1 is SGHTA, CDR2 FQGTGA. The CDR3 covers 14 residues. Trimming took 5 bases from V and 5 from J, leaving 15 bases between them. This CDR3 reads CASSGGGLEETQYF. CDR3 in DNA: TGTGCCAGCAGCGGGGGGGGCTTGGAGGAGACCCAGTACTTC.

V is TRBV9 and J is TRBJ2-3; 8 bases map to TRBD2. Per the germline V gene, CDR1 is SGDLS and CDR2 is YYNGEE. V trimming: 0 bases; J trimming: 4 bases; junction bases outside the gene matches: 4. This CDR3 has 15 residues. CDR3 nucleotides: TGTGCCAGCAGCGTAGCAGCGGGGGCCGCAGATACGCAGTATTTT. It translates to CASSVAAGAADTQYF.

The J gene is TRBJ1-3, the V gene TRBV7-2; 11 bases fit TRBD1. Germline loops: CDR1 SGHTA, CDR2 FQGNSA. V gave up 4 bases and J gave up 3 bases; unmatched junction bases: 2. The CDR3 contains 15 residues. The CDR3 here is CASSSDRGLGNTIYF. The CDR3 nucleotides are TGTGCCAGCAGCTCGGACAGGGGGCTTGGAAACACCATATATTTT.

The chain carries TRBV5-1 and TRBJ1-6, with D perhaps TRBD1 (5 bases). From germline, CDR1 is SGHRS and CDR2 YFSETQ. V shed 1 base and J shed 8 bases, with 10 bases lying between them. The CDR3 consists of 14 residues. Here the CDR3 DNA reads TGCGCCAGCAGCTTGTCGGGGGTGGATTCACCCCTCCACTTT. It codes for CASSLSGVDSPLHF. The variable domain in full, with the rest retrieved from reference TRBV5-1 and TRBJ1-6, is KAGVTQTPRYLIKTRGQQVTLSCSPISGHRSVSWYQQTPGQGLQFLFEYFSETQRNKGNFPGRFSGRQFSNSRSEMNVSTLELGDSALYLCASSLSGVDSPLHFGNGTRLTVT.

This clone showed up just a few times. The chain joins TRBV19 to TRBJ2-7; a possible D gene is TRBD2 (5 bases). Trimming cost V 1 base and J 2 bases, with 15 bases left between them. This CDR3 contains 16 residues. CDR1 is LNHDA and CDR2 is SQIVND in the germline V gene (reference sequence). CDR3: CASSIAPPGSPYEQYF. The CDR3 DNA sequence: TGTGCCAGTAGTATAGCGCCCCCGGGATCACCCTACGAGCAGTACTTC.

This clone was observed a single time. The chain uses TRBV9 and TRBJ2-2; D may be TRBD1 (6 bases). CDR3 length equals 16 residues. Germline lookup yields CDR1 SGDLS and CDR2 YYNGEE. Trimming cost V 0 bases and J 5 bases, with 14 bases left between them. The CDR3 protein is CASSVARTRGTGELFF. The CDR3 nucleotides read TGTGCCAGCAGCGTAGCGAGAACTAGGGGGACCGGGGAGCTGTTTTTT.

The chain employs TRBV18 and TRBJ1-3; TRBD1 matches at 7 bases. Germline V lookup: CDR1 KGHSH, CDR2 LQKENI. The junction had 8 bases not matched to a gene; V was cut back by 6 bases and J by 0 bases. This CDR3 is 16 amino acids long. The CDR3 coding sequence is TGTGCCAGCTCCCGGGACAGCGTAAGCTCTGGAAACACCATATATTTT. Translating gives CASSRDSVSSGNTIYF.

This clone was seen more than once but under ten times. DNA of the CDR3: TGTGCCAGCAGCTTAGGACAGGGGGCCGGGGAGCTGTTTTTT. It translates to CASSLGQGAGELFF. The V gene is TRBV11-2, the J gene TRBJ2-2, with 9 bases identical to TRBD1. The CDR3 loop spans 14 amino acids. Germline CDR1 is SGHAT and CDR2 is FQNNGV. The trim removed 1 base at V and 6 bases at J, leaving 0 bases unmatched. Variable domain in full (rest from reference TRBV11-2 and TRBJ2-2): EAGVAQSPRYKIIEKRQSVAFWCNPISGHATLYWYQQILGQGPKLLIQFQNNGVVDDSQLPKDRFSAERLKGVDSTLKIQPAKLEDSAVYLCASSLGQGAGELFFGEGSRLTVL.